This T cell receptor beta chain comes out of a study of identical twins. One entry per CDR3 protein results from TCRdb running MiXCR on the 5' RACE reads. The sample yields about 250,000 distinct CDR3 sequences, over 13% seen once. This clonotype was detected only a few times. Its specificity is unknown. Study-wide results and limits: Abundant cord blood beta clonotypes carried fewer insertions; memory repertoires showed none.

CDR1 SGHVS and CDR2 FNYEAQ come from the germline V gene. Unmatched junction bases numbered 7, after V lost 5 bases and J lost 5 bases. CDR3 length equals 15 residues. Sequences were obtained from memory (CD45RO+) T cells sorted from blood. The TCR was taken from a young woman in good health. V and J are TRBV7-6 and TRBJ2-1; TRBD2 matches at 9 bases. CDR3 nucleotide sequence: TGTGCCAGCAGCGATACCCTAGCGGGGCACAATGAGCAGTTCTTC. It translates to CASSDTLAGHNEQFF.